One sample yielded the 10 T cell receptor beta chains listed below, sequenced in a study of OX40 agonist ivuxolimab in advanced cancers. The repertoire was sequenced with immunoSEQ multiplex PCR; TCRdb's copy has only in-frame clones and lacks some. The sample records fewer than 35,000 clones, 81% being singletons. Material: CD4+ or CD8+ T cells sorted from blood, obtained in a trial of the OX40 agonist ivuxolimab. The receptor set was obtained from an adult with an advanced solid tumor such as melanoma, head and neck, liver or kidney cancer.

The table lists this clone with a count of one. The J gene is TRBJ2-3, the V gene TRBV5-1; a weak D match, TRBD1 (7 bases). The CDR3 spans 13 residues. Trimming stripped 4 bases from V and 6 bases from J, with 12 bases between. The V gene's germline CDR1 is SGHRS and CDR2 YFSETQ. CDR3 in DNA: TGCGCCAGCAGCGCGGAGGGGGCGGATACGCAGTATTTT. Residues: CASSAEGADTQYF.

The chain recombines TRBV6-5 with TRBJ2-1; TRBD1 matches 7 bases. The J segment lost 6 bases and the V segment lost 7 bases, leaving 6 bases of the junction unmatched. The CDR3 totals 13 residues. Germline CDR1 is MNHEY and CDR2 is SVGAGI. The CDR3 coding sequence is TGTGCCAGCAATCGGGACAGTACCAATGAGCAGTTCTTC. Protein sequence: CASNRDSTNEQFF.

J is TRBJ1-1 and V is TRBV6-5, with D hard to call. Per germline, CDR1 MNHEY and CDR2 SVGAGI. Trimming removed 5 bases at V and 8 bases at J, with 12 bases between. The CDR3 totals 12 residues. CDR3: CASSRTKSEAFF. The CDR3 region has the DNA TGTGCCAGCAGTCGGACCAAATCCGAAGCTTTCTTT.

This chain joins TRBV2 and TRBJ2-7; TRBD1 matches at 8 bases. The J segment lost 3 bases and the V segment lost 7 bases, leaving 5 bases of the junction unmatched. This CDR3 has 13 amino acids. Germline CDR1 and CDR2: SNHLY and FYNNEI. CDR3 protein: CASMQGANYEQYF. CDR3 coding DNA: TGTGCCAGCATGCAGGGGGCTAACTACGAGCAGTACTTC.

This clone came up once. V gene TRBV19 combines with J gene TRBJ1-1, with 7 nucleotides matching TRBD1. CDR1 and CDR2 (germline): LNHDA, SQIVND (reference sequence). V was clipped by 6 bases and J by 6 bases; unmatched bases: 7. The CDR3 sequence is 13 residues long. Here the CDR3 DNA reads TGTGCCAGTAGCGCGACAGGGAGGGCTGAAGCTTTCTTT. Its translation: CASSATGRAEAFF.

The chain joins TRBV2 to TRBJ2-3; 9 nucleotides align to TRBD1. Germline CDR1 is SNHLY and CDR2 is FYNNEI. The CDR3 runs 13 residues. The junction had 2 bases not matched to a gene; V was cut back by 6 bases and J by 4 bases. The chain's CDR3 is CASRGQGPDTQYF. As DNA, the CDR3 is TGTGCCAGCAGAGGACAGGGGCCAGATACGCAGTATTTT.

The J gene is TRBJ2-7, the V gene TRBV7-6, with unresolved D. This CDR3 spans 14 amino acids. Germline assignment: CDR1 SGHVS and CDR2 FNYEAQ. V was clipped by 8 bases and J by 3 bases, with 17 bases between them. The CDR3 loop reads CASAPDALNYEQYF. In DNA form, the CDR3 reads TGTGCCAGCGCCCCAGACGCGCTAAACTACGAGCAGTACTTC.

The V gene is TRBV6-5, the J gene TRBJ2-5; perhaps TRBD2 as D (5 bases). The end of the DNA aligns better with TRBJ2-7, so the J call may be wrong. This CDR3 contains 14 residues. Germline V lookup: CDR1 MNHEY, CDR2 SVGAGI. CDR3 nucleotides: TGTGCCAGCAGGTCCGGGATAACGACCCACGAGCAGTACTTC. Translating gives CASRSGITTHEQYF.

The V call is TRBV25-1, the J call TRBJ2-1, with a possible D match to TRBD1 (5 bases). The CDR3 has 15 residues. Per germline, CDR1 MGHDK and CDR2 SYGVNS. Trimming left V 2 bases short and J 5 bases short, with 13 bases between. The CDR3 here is CASSEGSREDNEQFF. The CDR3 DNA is TGTGCCAGCAGTGAAGGATCCAGGGAAGACAATGAGCAGTTCTTC.

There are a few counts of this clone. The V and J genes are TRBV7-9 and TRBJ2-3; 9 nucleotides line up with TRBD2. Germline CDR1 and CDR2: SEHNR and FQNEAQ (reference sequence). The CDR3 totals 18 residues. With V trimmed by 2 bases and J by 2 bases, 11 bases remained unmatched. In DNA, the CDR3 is TGTGCCAGCAGCTTACGTAGGTTCAGCGGGGGGCCCACAGATACGCAGTATTTT. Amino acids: CASSLRRFSGGPTDTQYF.